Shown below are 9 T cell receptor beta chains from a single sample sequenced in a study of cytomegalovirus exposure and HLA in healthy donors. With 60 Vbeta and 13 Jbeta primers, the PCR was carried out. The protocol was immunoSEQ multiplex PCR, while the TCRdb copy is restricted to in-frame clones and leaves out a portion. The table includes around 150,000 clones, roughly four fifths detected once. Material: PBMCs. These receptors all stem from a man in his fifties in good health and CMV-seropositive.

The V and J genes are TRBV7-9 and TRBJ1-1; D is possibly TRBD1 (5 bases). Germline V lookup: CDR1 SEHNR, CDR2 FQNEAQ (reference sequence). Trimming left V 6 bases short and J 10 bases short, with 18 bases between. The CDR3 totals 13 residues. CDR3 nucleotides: TGTGCCAGCAGTTCCGGGACCGGGAGTGGAGCTTTCTTT. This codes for CASSSGTGSGAFF.

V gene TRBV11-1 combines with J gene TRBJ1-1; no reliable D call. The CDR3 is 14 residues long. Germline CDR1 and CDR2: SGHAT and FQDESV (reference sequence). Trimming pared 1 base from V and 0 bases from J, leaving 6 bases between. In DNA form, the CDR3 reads TGTGCCAGCAGCTTAGAGGGAGTGAACACTGAAGCTTTCTTT. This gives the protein CASSLEGVNTEAFF. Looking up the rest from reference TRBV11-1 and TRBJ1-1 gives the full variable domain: EAEVAQSPRYKITEKSQAVAFWCDPISGHATLYWYRQILGQGPELLVQFQDESVVDDSQLPKDRFSAERLKGVDSTLKIQPAELGDSAMYLCASSLEGVNTEAFFGQGTRLTVV.

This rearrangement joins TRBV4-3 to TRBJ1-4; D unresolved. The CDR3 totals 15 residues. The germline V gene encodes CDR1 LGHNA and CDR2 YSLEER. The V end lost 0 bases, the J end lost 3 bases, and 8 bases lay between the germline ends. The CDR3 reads CASSQDITANEKLFF. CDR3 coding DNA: TGCGCCAGCAGCCAAGATATCACAGCTAATGAAAAACTGTTTTTT.

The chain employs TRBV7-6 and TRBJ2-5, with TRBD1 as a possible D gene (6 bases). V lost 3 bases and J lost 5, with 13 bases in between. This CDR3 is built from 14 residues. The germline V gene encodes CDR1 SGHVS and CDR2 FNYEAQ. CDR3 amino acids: CASSFQGLWETQYF. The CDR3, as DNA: TGTGCCAGCAGCTTCCAGGGGTTGTGGGAGACCCAGTACTTC.

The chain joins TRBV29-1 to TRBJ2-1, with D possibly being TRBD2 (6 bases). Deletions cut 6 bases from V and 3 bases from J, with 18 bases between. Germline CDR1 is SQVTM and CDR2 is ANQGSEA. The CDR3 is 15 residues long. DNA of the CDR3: TGCAGCGTCGCTTTAGGGGACTTTATCTACAATGAGCAGTTCTTC. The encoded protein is CSVALGDFIYNEQFF.

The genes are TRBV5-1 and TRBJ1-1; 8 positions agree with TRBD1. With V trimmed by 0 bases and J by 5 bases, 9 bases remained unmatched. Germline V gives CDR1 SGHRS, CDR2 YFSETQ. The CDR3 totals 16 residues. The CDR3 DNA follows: TGCGCCAGCAGCTTGGGACAGGGGATAGCTGGGACTGAAGCTTTCTTT. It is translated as CASSLGQGIAGTEAFF.

CDR3 protein: CASRGTSGAWDTQYF. DNA of the CDR3: TGTGCCAGCAGGGGGACCAGCGGGGCGTGGGATACGCAGTATTTT. V and J are TRBV28 and TRBJ2-3; the match to TRBD2 covers 7 bases. The CDR3 totals 15 residues. V dropped 6 bases and J dropped 6; count of bases not matched to a gene: 12. Germline V lookup: CDR1 MDHEN, CDR2 SYDVKM.

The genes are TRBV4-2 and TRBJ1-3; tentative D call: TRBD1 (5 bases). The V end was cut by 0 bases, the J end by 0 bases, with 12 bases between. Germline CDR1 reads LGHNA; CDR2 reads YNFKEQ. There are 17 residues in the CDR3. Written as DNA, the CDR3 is TGTGCCAGCAGCCAAGACTTCAGCGGGGGCTCTGGAAACACCATATATTTT. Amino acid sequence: CASSQDFSGGSGNTIYF.

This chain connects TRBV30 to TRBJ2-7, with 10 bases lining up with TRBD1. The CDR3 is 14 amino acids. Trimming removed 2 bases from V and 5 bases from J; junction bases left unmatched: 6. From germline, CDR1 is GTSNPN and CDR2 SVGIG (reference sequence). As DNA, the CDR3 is TGTGCCTGGAGTCCCGGGACAGGGGTCCACGAGCAGTACTTC. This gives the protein CAWSPGTGVHEQYF.